This TCR beta chain was documented in a study of T cells in Graves' hyperthyroidism and ophthalmopathy. Points from the study as a whole: Blood held most thyroid clonotypes expanded above 0.001 frequency.

This clonotype came up a few times. Its matching antigen is unknown. TCR beta CDR3 sequences were amplified from RNA transcripts. An initial round of RT-PCR targeting the TCR CDR3 relied on the HTBI primer set. TCRdb analysed the multiplex PCR reads with MiXCR anew, one entry per CDR3 protein. The sample carries 700,000 or so distinct CDR3 sequences, around 13% recorded once. Isolation of PBMCs was performed on around 9.7 ml fresh peripheral blood. The specimen was blood. The TCR sequence derives from a woman aged 45-60 years with Graves' ophthalmopathy.

The CDR3 DNA sequence: TGTGCCAGCAGTCCTCGCAACAGGGGGTCTGACTCCTACGAGCAGTACTTC. It specifies CASSPRNRGSDSYEQYF. The J gene is TRBJ2-7, the V gene TRBV6-2 or TRBV6-3, with TRBD1 matching 8 bases. With V trimmed by 5 bases and J by 0 bases, 12 bases remained unmatched. The CDR3 runs 17 residues. CDR1 is MNHEY, CDR2 SVGEGT, per germline.